This T cell receptor (beta chain) was sequenced during a study of T cells in localized non-small cell lung cancer. Study-level findings and limits: When the top 100 tumor clones were examined, a median approximately 54 of them also appeared in the adjacent lung, which was paired and uninvolved. Only one tumor region was sequenced, so heterogeneity remains possible.

On this clone itself: The antigen remains undetermined.

Measured with immunoSEQ multiplex PCR; TCRdb has only the in-frame clones, and not every one. Among about 28,000 clones listed, 84% were seen once. Trimming stripped 2 bases from V and 7 bases from J, with 13 bases between. Germline assignment: CDR1 SGHNT and CDR2 YYREEE (reference sequence). This CDR3 spans 14 amino acids. The source of this sequence is a man aged 40 to 69 with stage III lung adenocarcinoma. The sequenced sample was peripheral blood mononuclear cells, obtained before any cancer treatment. This chain links TRBV5-4 with TRBJ2-1; D may be TRBD2 (6 bases). CDR3 loop: CASSFPGSENEQFF. Written as DNA, the CDR3 is TGTGCCAGCAGCTTCCCCGGGAGTGAAAATGAGCAGTTCTTC. The whole variable domain, remainder taken from reference TRBV5-4 and TRBJ2-1, is ETGVTQSPTHLIKTRGQQVTLRCSSQSGHNTVSWYQQALGQGPQFIFQYYREEENGRGNFPPRFSGLQFPNYSSELNVNALELDDSALYLCASSFPGSENEQFFGPGTRLTVL.